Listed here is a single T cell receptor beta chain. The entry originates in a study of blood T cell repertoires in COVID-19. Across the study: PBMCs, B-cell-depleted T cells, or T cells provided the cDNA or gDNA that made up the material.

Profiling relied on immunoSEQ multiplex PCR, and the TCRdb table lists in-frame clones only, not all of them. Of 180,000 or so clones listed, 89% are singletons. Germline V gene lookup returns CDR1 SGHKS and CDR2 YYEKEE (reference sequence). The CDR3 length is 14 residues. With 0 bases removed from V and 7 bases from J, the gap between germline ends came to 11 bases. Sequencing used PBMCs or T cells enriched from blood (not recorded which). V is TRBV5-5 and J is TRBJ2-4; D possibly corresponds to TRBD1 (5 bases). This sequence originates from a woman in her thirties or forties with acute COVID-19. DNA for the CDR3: TGTGCCAGCAGCTTGGGCAGGGAAAAGAACATTCAGTACTTC. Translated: CASSLGREKNIQYF.